This T cell receptor beta chain was sequenced during a study of response to subunit inactivated influenza vaccine. As regards this clonotype: The antigen remains undetermined.

CDR1 and CDR2 from the germline V gene are SGHTA and FQGNSA. V lost 5 bases and J lost 6, with 11 bases in between. CDR3 length equals 13 residues. Points from the study as a whole: New T cells are recruited in small numbers by each seasonal influenza vaccination, according to the authors' suggestion.

TCRdb called the RT-PCR reads again in MiXCR, with one record for every CDR3 protein. The sample has over 650,000 distinct CDR3 sequences, around 20% seen once; the top ten hold roughly a tenth. The TCR was taken from a man aged 45-65 years who received an inactivated influenza vaccine. This material consisted of PBMCs from blood, taken more than 4 days after vaccination. V gene TRBV7-2 combines with J gene TRBJ2-1; D is uncertain. CDR3 nucleotides: TGTGCCAGCAGCCCTGGGCAGGTCAATGAGCAGTTCTTC. The encoded protein is CASSPGQVNEQFF.